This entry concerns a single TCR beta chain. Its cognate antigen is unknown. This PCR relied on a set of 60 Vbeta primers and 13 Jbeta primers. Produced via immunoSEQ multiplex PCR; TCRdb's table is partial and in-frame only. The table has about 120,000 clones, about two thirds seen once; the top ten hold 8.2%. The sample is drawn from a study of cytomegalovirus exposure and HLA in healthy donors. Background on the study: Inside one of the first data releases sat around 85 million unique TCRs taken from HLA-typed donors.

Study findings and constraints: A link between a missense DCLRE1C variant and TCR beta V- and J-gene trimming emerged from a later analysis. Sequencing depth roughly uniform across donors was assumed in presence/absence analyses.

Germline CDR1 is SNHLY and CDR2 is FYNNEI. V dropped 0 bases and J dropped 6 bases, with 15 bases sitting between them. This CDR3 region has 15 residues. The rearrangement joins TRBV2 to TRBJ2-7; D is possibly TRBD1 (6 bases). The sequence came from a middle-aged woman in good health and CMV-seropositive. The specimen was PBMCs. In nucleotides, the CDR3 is TGTGCCAGCAGTGAAGCGCCGGGGACAATCGTCGAGCAGTACTTC. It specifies CASSEAPGTIVEQYF.